This T cell receptor (beta chain) was documented in a study of cytomegalovirus exposure and HLA in healthy donors. Turning to the study itself: Of around 400 genotyped donors, more than 75% grouped in the Caucasian-associated ancestry cluster.

The V and J ends lost 1 base and 0 bases respectively, with 5 bases between them. Germline lookup yields CDR1 MGHRA and CDR2 YSYEKL. The CDR3 is made up of 14 amino acids. PCR amplification relied on 60 Vbeta primers (plus 13 Jbeta primers). Here immunoSEQ multiplex PCR was the method, and the copy in TCRdb shows in-frame clones only, minus some. This sample yields some 150,000 clones, of which approximately 10% are seen a single time; more than 6.5% belongs to the top ten. There are a few counts of this clone. The TCR sequence derives from a woman in her 40s in good health and CMV-seropositive. The sequencing input was PBMCs. The chain combines TRBV4-1 with TRBJ2-3, with D tentatively TRBD1 (5 bases). This CDR3 is CASSQAGSTDTQYF. For the CDR3, the DNA is TGCGCCAGCAGCCAAGCAGGGAGCACAGATACGCAGTATTTT.